This TCR beta chain was recovered during a study of T cell repertoires in ileal Crohn's disease. TCRdb's copy holds only in-frame clones and misses some; the assay was immunoSEQ multiplex PCR. The profile shows approximately 15,000 clones, roughly 70% of them singletons. The V gene end was trimmed by 5 bases and the J gene end by 2 bases; junction bases not matched to a gene: 5. Germline V gives CDR1 GTSNPN, CDR2 SVGIG (reference sequence). This CDR3 contains 14 residues. Included were adult ileal or ileocolonic Crohn's patients indicated for ileocolonic resection. The chain uses TRBV30 and TRBJ2-7; 11 bases agree with TRBD2. Sequenced material: ileal tissue. The receptor was isolated from an adult with Crohn's disease. This CDR3 reads CAWGTSGGTYEQYF. The CDR3 DNA is TGTGCCTGGGGAACTAGCGGGGGCACCTACGAGCAGTACTTC.